This entry lists 9 T cell receptor beta chains sequenced from one sample in a study of neoadjuvant nivolumab and ipilimumab in lung cancer. Clones were sequenced by immunoSEQ multiplex PCR, and TCRdb holds only the in-frame ones, with some missing. The table includes 25,000 to 35,000 clones, around 90% detected once. Sequencing used peripheral blood, obtained after neoadjuvant nivolumab, alone or with ipilimumab, at or shortly before surgery. The source of these receptors is an adult with non-small cell lung cancer.

The chain uses TRBV5-4 and TRBJ2-2, with D unresolved. V was shortened by 0 bases and J by 0 bases, with 9 bases between the two germline ends. CDR3 length equals 16 residues. Per germline, CDR1 SGHNT and CDR2 YYREEE (reference sequence). CDR3 loop: CASSLALTANTGELFF. CDR3 sequence (DNA): TGTGCCAGCAGCTTGGCCTTGACGGCGAACACCGGGGAGCTGTTTTTT.

The sample holds one count of this clone. V and J are TRBV5-4 and TRBJ2-1; 10 bases agree with TRBD2. V lost 0 bases, J lost 2 bases, and 11 bases stayed unmatched. The CDR3 has 19 residues. CDR1 is SGHNT, CDR2 YYREEE, per germline (reference sequence). CDR3: CASSLGTSGAASTYNEQFF. The DNA of the CDR3 is TGTGCCAGCAGCTTGGGCACTAGCGGGGCGGCCAGCACCTACAATGAGCAGTTCTTC.

The V call is TRBV5-1, the J call TRBJ2-2; a possible D gene is TRBD1 (5 bases). Trimming removed 2 bases from V and 7 bases from J, with 9 bases in between. The V gene's germline CDR1 is SGHRS and CDR2 YFSETQ. The CDR3 runs 13 residues. This chain's CDR3 is CASSFYTGGELFF. CDR3 DNA: TGCGCCAGCAGCTTTTATACAGGCGGGGAGCTGTTTTTT.

The chain uses TRBV28 and TRBJ2-1; a possible D gene is TRBD2 (6 bases). Germline CDR1 MDHEN, CDR2 SYDVKM. V was pared by 3 bases and J by 13 bases, with 13 bases between. The CDR3 totals 12 residues. The CDR3 region is CASSFRGTLQFF. CDR3 bases: TGTGCCAGCAGTTTTCGCGGGACCCTTCAGTTCTTC.

This clone was picked up a small number of times. The chain combines TRBV6-1 with TRBJ1-1; D call uncertain. Germline V CDR1 and CDR2: MNHNS, SASEGT. The CDR3 has 15 amino acids. V lost 1 base, J lost 5 bases, and 14 bases lay in between. This CDR3 is CASSEGIPGQTEAFF. CDR3 nucleotides: TGTGCCAGCAGTGAAGGGATCCCCGGCCAGACTGAAGCTTTCTTT.

The gene calls are TRBV20-1 and TRBJ2-7; no clear D gene. The CDR3 length is 11 residues. Trimming pared 5 bases from V and 7 bases from J, leaving 12 bases between. CDR1 is DFQATT and CDR2 is SNEGSKA in the germline V gene (reference sequence). The CDR3 protein is CSARIPGEQYF. The CDR3 DNA follows: TGCAGTGCTCGAATACCCGGAGAGCAGTACTTC.

The chain uses TRBV5-4 and TRBJ1-1; D is unclear. Germline assignment: CDR1 SGHNT and CDR2 YYREEE (reference sequence). The CDR3 is 13 residues long. The V gene lost 0 bases and the J gene lost 6 bases, with 9 bases spanning the gap. The CDR3 DNA reads as TGTGCCAGCAGCTTGGTGGATGAATCTGAAGCTTTCTTT. Its translation: CASSLVDESEAFF.

This sequence joins TRBV15 and TRBJ2-3; TRBD2 matches 9 bases. Germline CDR1 LNHNV, CDR2 YYDKDF (reference sequence). V was pared by 0 bases and J by 5 bases, with 6 bases of the junction left unmatched. The CDR3 loop spans 16 amino acids. The CDR3 loop reads CATSREGAGGLDTQYF. The CDR3 DNA reads as TGTGCCACCAGCAGAGAGGGAGCGGGAGGTCTAGATACGCAGTATTTT.

This chain connects TRBV28 to TRBJ1-5; maybe TRBD1 (5 bases). CDR3 length: 15 amino acids. V gave up 0 bases and J gave up 6 bases, with 12 bases separating them. Germline CDR1 MDHEN, CDR2 SYDVKM. The CDR3 DNA reads as TGTGCCAGCAGTTTATGGGGGACTAGCCCTCAGCCCCAGCATTTT. This gives the protein CASSLWGTSPQPQHF.